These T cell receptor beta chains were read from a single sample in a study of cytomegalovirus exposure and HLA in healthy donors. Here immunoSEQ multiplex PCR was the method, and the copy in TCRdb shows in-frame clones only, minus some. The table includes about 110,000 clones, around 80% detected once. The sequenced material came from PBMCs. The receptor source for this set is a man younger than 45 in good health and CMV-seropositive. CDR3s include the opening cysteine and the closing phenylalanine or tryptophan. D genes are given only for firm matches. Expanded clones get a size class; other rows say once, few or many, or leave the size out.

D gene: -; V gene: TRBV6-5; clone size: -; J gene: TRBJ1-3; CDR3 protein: CASRGTGNTIYF; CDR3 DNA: TGTGCCAGCAGGGGGACAGGAAACACCATATATTTT
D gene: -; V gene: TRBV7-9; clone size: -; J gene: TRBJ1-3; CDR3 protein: CSSRFNTGSGNTIYF; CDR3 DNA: TGTTCCAGCAGGTTTAATACGGGCTCTGGAAACACCATATATTTT
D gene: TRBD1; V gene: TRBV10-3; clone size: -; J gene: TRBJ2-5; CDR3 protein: CAIGGTGGQETQYF; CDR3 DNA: TGTGCCATCGGAGGTACAGGGGGCCAAGAGACCCAGTACTTC
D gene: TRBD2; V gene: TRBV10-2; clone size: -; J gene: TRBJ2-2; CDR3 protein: CASRGTSGNTGELFF; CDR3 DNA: TGCGCCAGCAGGGGGACTAGCGGGAACACCGGGGAGCTGTTTTTT
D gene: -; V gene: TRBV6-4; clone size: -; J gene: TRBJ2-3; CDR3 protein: CAIPPRFTDTQYF; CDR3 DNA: TGTGCCATCCCCCCCAGATTCACAGATACGCAGTATTTT
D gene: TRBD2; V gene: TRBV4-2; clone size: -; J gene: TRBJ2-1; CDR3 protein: CASSQVRGLAGGLWRNEQFF; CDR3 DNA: TGTGCCAGCAGCCAAGTTCGGGGACTAGCGGGAGGGCTTTGGAGGAATGAGCAGTTCTTC
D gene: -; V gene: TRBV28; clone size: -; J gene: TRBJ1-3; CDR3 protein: CASSFNWSPGNTIYF; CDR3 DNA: TGTGCCAGCAGTTTCAACTGGTCCCCGGGAAACACCATATATTTT
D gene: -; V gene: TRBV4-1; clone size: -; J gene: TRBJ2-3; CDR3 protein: CASSQEAGSGWDTQYF; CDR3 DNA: TGCGCCAGCAGCCAAGAGGCAGGGTCGGGTTGGGATACGCAGTATTTT
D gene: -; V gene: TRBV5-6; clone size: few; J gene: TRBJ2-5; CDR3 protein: CASTEPGTQETQYF; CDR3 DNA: TGTGCCAGCACCGAACCGGGAACCCAAGAGACCCAGTACTTC
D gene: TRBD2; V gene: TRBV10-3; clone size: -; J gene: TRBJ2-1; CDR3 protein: CATSSGSTSYNEQFF; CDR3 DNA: TGTGCCACCTCTAGCGGGAGTACTTCCTACAATGAGCAGTTCTTC
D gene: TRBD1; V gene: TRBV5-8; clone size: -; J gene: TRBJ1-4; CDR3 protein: CASSPGQGYLTNEKLFF; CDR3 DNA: TGTGCCAGCAGCCCGGGACAGGGGTATCTGACTAATGAAAAACTGTTTTTT
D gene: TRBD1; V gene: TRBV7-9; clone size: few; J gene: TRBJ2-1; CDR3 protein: CASSLDRGIEEQFF; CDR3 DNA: TGTGCCAGCAGCTTGGACAGGGGAATTGAGGAGCAGTTCTTC
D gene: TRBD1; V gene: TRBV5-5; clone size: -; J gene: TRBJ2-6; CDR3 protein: CASSDDRGRTGANVLTF; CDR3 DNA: TGTGCCAGCAGCGATGACAGGGGGCGGACTGGGGCCAACGTCCTGACTTTC
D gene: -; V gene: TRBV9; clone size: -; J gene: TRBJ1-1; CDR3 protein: CASSVEQAMNTEAFF; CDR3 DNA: TGTGCCAGCAGCGTAGAGCAGGCAATGAACACTGAAGCTTTCTTT
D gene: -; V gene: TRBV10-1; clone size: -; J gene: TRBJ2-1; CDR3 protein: CASSEQGNEQFF; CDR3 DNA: TGCGCCAGCAGTGAGCAGGGCAATGAGCAGTTCTTC
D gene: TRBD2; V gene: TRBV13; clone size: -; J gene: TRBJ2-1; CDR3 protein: CASSSGLAGGPGYEQFF; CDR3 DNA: TGTGCCAGCAGCTCGGGACTAGCGGGAGGGCCTGGCTATGAGCAGTTCTTC
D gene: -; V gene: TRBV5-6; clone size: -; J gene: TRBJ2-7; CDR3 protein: CASIQLRGDRDEQYF; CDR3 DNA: TGTGCCAGCATCCAGCTCAGGGGGGATCGAGACGAGCAGTACTTC
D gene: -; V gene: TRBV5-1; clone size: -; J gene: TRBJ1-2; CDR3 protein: CASSKNRGAGYTF; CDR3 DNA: TGCGCCAGCAGCAAGAATCGTGGGGCGGGCTACACCTTC
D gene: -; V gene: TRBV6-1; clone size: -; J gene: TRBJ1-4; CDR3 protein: CASSTPVRGNEKLFF; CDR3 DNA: TGTGCCAGCAGTACCCCCGTCAGGGGTAATGAAAAACTGTTTTTT
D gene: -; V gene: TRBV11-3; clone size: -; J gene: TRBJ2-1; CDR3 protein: CASRNRESSYNEQFF; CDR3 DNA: TGTGCCAGCAGGAACAGGGAGAGCTCCTACAATGAGCAGTTCTTC
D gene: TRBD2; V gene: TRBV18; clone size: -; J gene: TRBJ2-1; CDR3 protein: CASSPPSSGRENEQFF; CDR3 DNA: TGTGCCAGCTCACCACCCTCTAGCGGGAGGGAGAATGAGCAGTTCTTC
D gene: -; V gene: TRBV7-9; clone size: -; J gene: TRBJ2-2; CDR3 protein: CASSFRGSVRSGELFF; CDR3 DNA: TGTGCCAGCAGCTTCAGGGGCAGCGTAAGGTCCGGGGAGCTGTTTTTT
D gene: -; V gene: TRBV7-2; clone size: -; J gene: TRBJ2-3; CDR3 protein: CASSLLPDTQYF; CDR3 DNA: TGTGCCAGCAGCTTACTTCCGGATACGCAGTATTTT
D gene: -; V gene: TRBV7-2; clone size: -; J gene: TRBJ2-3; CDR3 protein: CASSLVGVRTDTQYF; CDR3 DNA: TGTGCCAGCAGCTTAGTGGGAGTACGCACAGATACGCAGTATTTT
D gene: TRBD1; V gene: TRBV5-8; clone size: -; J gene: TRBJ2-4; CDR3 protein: CASSFGTGGSNIQYF; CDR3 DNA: TGTGCCAGCAGCTTCGGGACAGGGGGATCGAACATTCAGTACTTC
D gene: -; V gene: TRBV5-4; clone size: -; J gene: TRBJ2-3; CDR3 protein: CASRAGTSTDTQYF; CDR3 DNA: TGTGCCTCCCGGGCGGGGACTAGCACAGATACGCAGTATTTT
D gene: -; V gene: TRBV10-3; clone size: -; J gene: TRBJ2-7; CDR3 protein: CAISVERGYEQYF; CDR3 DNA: TGTGCCATCAGTGTTGAAAGGGGCTACGAGCAGTACTTC
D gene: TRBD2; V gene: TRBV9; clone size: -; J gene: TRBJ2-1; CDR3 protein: CASSVELADYNEQFF; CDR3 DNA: TGTGCCAGCAGCGTAGAACTAGCGGACTACAATGAGCAGTTCTTC
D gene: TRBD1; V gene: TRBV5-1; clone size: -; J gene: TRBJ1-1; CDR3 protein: CASSSDRMNTEAFF; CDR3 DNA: TGCGCCAGCAGTTCGGACAGGATGAACACTGAAGCTTTCTTT